This TCR beta chain was identified in a study of OX40 agonist ivuxolimab in advanced cancers. Study overall: Every 2 weeks, patients received ivuxolimab intravenously, dosed at 0.01 to 10 mg/kg. Prior checkpoint blockade (anti-PD-1, anti-PD-L1 or anti-CTLA-4) was permitted; approximately 40% had it.

Libraries were prepared by immunoSEQ multiplex PCR; TCRdb keeps only in-frame clonotypes and omits some of them. This sample has nearly 50,000 clones, with 85% to 90% found just once. The CDR3 is made up of 15 amino acids. Germline values: CDR1 SGHNT, CDR2 YENEEA. Trimming took off 5 bases at V and 4 bases at J, with 17 bases between the two ends. Sequences were derived from CD4+ or CD8+ T cells sorted from blood, sampled in a trial of the OX40 agonist ivuxolimab. The chain couples TRBV11-3 to TRBJ2-5; D may match TRBD1 or TRBD2 (5 bases each). This sequence was found in an adult with an advanced solid tumor such as melanoma, head and neck, liver or kidney cancer. CDR3 DNA: TGTGCCAGCAGCCGTGAACCGGGACGAGGAGAGACCCAGTACTTC. Its translation is CASSREPGRGETQYF.